A single sample gave rise to the 3 T cell receptor beta chains below, sequenced in a study of human T cells and chemical hapten exposure. Time point described: pre-sensitization, week 0. Treatment indicated: therapeutic diphenylcyclopropenone sensitization with weekly scalp DPC. Each CDR3 protein gets one entry after TCRdb re-called the RACE reads with MiXCR. The sample has under 200,000 distinct CDR3 sequences; roughly 30% are singletons. The source material was whole blood, sampled in connection with sensitization to the hapten diphenylcyclopropenone (DPC). Receptors were obtained from a woman younger than 45 with alopecia areata. Some clones in this sample may be carry-over from other donors' samples.

V is TRBV3-1 and J is TRBJ1-2; D remains ambiguous. Germline CDR1 LGHDT, CDR2 YNNKEL (reference sequence). The CDR3 is 14 residues long. Trimming pared 1 base from V and 3 bases from J, leaving 9 bases between. The CDR3 DNA is TGTGCCAGCAGCCAAGGCGGGGTACACTATGGCTACACCTTC. Translated, it gives CASSQGGVHYGYTF.

This clonotype showed up just a few times. The rearrangement joins TRBV20-1 to TRBJ2-1; D is uncertain. There are 11 residues in the CDR3. The germline CDR1 and CDR2 sequences are DFQATT and SNEGSKA (reference sequence). The V and J ends lost 0 bases and 9 bases respectively, with 6 bases between them. CDR3 sequence: CSARDGGEQFF. For the CDR3, the DNA is TGCAGTGCTAGAGACGGCGGTGAGCAGTTCTTC.

This clonotype has just a few counts. This chain links TRBV28 with TRBJ1-5; D not resolved. Germline CDR1 MDHEN, CDR2 SYDVKM. V was clipped by 3 bases and J by 3 bases, with 9 bases between them. The CDR3 length is 14 residues. The CDR3 DNA reads as TGTGCCAGCAGTTTGACACTCGACAATCAGCCCCAGCATTTT. This gives the protein CASSLTLDNQPQHF.